This T cell receptor beta chain was recorded in a study of beta chain features in type 1 diabetes. Study information: There was similarity between patients and healthy donors in age, gender and cell yields. The study's findings and limits: Within the patient group, naive, central memory and Treg TCRB repertoires appeared more similar to each other than within healthy donors. Type 1 diabetes patients showed a moderate but significant shortening of TCRB CDR3s in all four CD4+ subsets.

Turning to this clone: The target antigen is unknown.

Expressed TCRB transcripts were sequenced because the entire RNA isolate underwent reverse transcription. The assay was immunoSEQ multiplex PCR, and TCRdb's table has in-frame clones only and misses some. The sample has 150,000 or so clones, almost 65% seen once. This CDR3 is built from 12 residues. CDR1 MGHDK and CDR2 SYGVNS come from the germline V gene. V trimming: 6 bases; J trimming: 4 bases; junction bases outside the gene matches: 1. The sequenced sample consisted of naive CD4+ T cells from blood. This rearrangement joins TRBV25-1 to TRBJ1-1, with 8 bases aligning to TRBD1. This sequence originates from a man aged 30 to 45 with type 1 diabetes. The CDR3 reads CASRTGGTEAFF. Written as DNA, the CDR3 is TGTGCCAGCAGAACAGGGGGCACTGAAGCTTTCTTT.